Here is one TCR beta chain with its context. Its cognate antigen is unknown. Assay: immunoSEQ multiplex PCR; the TCRdb copy retains only in-frame clones and omits some. Of 80,000 or so clones in the sample, more than 90% are singletons; the top ten hold around 0.7%. These data are taken from a study of OX40 agonist ivuxolimab in advanced cancers. Findings of the study overall: Antigen specificity of clonally expanded peripheral T cells was not established. In the 0.1 to 3.0 mg/kg range, CD4+ and CD8+ blood T cells had expanded clonally by week 6. The mean number of expanded clones was higher in CD8+ T cells than in CD4+.

Patients had blood sampled at baseline and again on cycle 4 day 1 and cycle 7 day 1. Trimming removed 3 bases from V and 5 bases from J; junction bases left unmatched: 13. The CDR3 has 18 amino acids. Germline V gene sequence: CDR1 SGHNT, CDR2 YENEEA. The TCR originated in an adult with an advanced solid tumor such as melanoma, head and neck, liver or kidney cancer. The chain combines TRBV11-3 with TRBJ2-1; 10 nucleotides match TRBD2. The sample consisted of CD4+ or CD8+ T cells sorted from blood, taken in a trial of the OX40 agonist ivuxolimab. CDR3 sequence: CASSLVNSGRAGDNEQFF. The CDR3 region has the DNA TGTGCCAGCAGCTTGGTAAACAGCGGGAGGGCCGGGGACAATGAGCAGTTCTTC.